Below are 13 T cell receptor beta chains sequenced from a single sample in a study of human T cells and chemical hapten exposure (dated by TCRdb to about 2021). The time point tag for this specimen amounts to: patch test 1, 2 weeks after DPC sensitization. The intended sense of this specimen's treatment or condition label: therapeutic diphenylcyclopropenone sensitization with weekly scalp DPC. Library creation used RACE. Instrument on record: NextSeq 500. TCRdb reanalyzed the raw reads on its own, using fastp at Q25 for trimming and MiXCR for clone calling, and kept in-frame beta chains. Each entry is one CDR3 protein sequence, shown with its most common DNA and genes. The table for this sample lists 50,000 or so distinct CDR3 sequences; about a tenth of them were counted only once. The ten largest clones represent 4% to 5.5% of the sample. The starting material was whole blood, obtained in connection with sensitization to the hapten diphenylcyclopropenone (DPC). The receptors stem from a woman aged 45-59 years with alopecia areata. Some clones in this sample may be carry-over from other donors' samples.

At least ten counts were recorded for this clonotype. This rearrangement joins TRBV6-5 to TRBJ1-5, with D unclear. This CDR3 is 14 amino acids long. The V end lost 1 base, the J end lost 3 bases, and 7 bases lay between the germline ends. The germline CDR1 and CDR2 sequences are MNHEY and SVGAGI. In nucleotides, the CDR3 is TGTGCCAGCAGTTACTTGGGAAACAATCAGCCCCAGCATTTT. Protein sequence: CASSYLGNNQPQHF.

The V call is TRBV9, the J call TRBJ2-7; D uncertain. The germline V gene encodes CDR1 SGDLS and CDR2 YYNGEE. CDR3 length: 12 residues. The V gene lost 4 bases and the J gene lost 1 base, with 6 bases spanning the gap. In DNA, the CDR3 is TGTGCCAGCAGCCCCCCTTCCTACGAGCAGTACTTC. This codes for CASSPPSYEQYF.

The chain joins TRBV3-1 to TRBJ2-7; weak D call: TRBD1 (5 bases). This CDR3 region has 14 residues. Looked up from germline, CDR1 is LGHDT and CDR2 is YNNKEL (reference sequence). Trimming removed 4 bases from V and 1 base from J, with 11 bases in between. For the CDR3, the DNA is TGTGCCAGCAGCCGGGCACAGGTATCCTACGAGCAGTACTTC. Its protein product is CASSRAQVSYEQYF.

This clonotype was seen many times. This chain connects TRBV5-5 to TRBJ1-5; TRBD1 might be the D (6 bases). The CDR3 is 16 residues long. Germline-derived CDR1 and CDR2 are SGHKS and YYEKEE (reference sequence). Trimming pared 4 bases from V and 0 bases from J, leaving 14 bases between. CDR3 sequence (DNA): TGTGCCAGCAGCCGGGGGGGCTTAGATAGCAATCAGCCCCAGCATTTT. This sequence encodes CASSRGGLDSNQPQHF.

This clonotype was counted ten times or more. V usage is TRBV27 and J usage is TRBJ2-3; the D gene is possibly TRBD2 (5 bases). V lost 3 bases, J lost 3 bases, and 7 bases lay in between. CDR1 is MNHEY and CDR2 is SMNVEV in the germline V gene (reference sequence). The CDR3 has 13 amino acids. CDR3 sequence reads: CASSFRGTDTQYF. In DNA form, the CDR3 reads TGTGCCAGCAGTTTTCGAGGGACAGATACGCAGTATTTT.

This clonotype was counted many times. The chain uses TRBV25-1 and TRBJ2-5; the D is unclear. Per germline, CDR1 MGHDK and CDR2 SYGVNS. V gave up 6 bases and J gave up 5 bases, with 13 bases separating them. This CDR3 is built from 13 residues. CDR3: CASRREVDETQYF. The CDR3 DNA follows: TGTGCCAGCAGACGAGAGGTGGATGAGACCCAGTACTTC.

This clonotype has a handful of counts. The chain recombines TRBV4-3 with TRBJ1-6, with D possibly TRBD1 on 5 matching bases. The CDR3 sequence is 18 residues long. Germline assignment: CDR1 LGHNA and CDR2 YSLEER. V lost 1 base and J lost 7, with 20 bases in between. This CDR3 is CASSQGLRMGTVNSPLHF. The DNA of the CDR3 is TGCGCCAGCAGCCAAGGGTTGAGAATGGGGACGGTCAATTCACCCCTCCACTTT.

The sample holds many counts of this clonotype. This chain connects TRBV29-1 to TRBJ2-1; D may be TRBD1 or TRBD2 (5 bases each). Trimming removed 6 bases at V and 0 bases at J, with 21 bases between. Germline assignment: CDR1 SQVTM and CDR2 ANQGSEA. The CDR3 runs 17 residues. The CDR3 DNA reads as TGCAGCGTCGCGGTAAGGGGATATGGGAGCTCCTACAATGAGCAGTTCTTC. Translating gives CSVAVRGYGSSYNEQFF.

This clonotype was detected ten times or more. This sequence joins TRBV11-3 and TRBJ2-1; TRBD2 agrees at 8 bases. Trimming removed 5 bases from V and 7 bases from J; junction bases left unmatched: 10. Germline-derived CDR1 and CDR2 are SGHNT and YENEEA. The CDR3 spans 15 residues. This CDR3 reads CASSPGVSGENEQFF. Here the CDR3 DNA reads TGTGCCAGCAGCCCCGGTGTTAGCGGGGAGAATGAGCAGTTCTTC.

This clonotype showed up many times. V usage is TRBV20-1 and J usage is TRBJ1-2, with D unclear. CDR1 is DFQATT and CDR2 is SNEGSKA in the germline V gene (reference sequence). Deletions cut 1 base from V and 4 bases from J, with 10 bases between. This CDR3 comprises 13 residues. CDR3 region: CSARARNLYGYTF. As DNA, the CDR3 is TGCAGTGCTAGAGCCAGGAACCTCTATGGCTACACCTTC.

This clonotype has a count of ten or more. The CDR3 DNA reads TGTGCCAGCAGCTTAGATATCGGGAGAGGGAATTCACCCCTCCACTTT. It is translated as CASSLDIGRGNSPLHF. The V gene is TRBV7-6, the J gene TRBJ1-6, with unresolved D. CDR1 and CDR2 (germline): SGHVS, FNYEAQ. The ends were cut back, 1 base at V and 7 bases at J, with 14 bases in the middle. This CDR3 region has 16 residues.

V usage is TRBV5-1 and J usage is TRBJ2-3; 7 bases match TRBD1. Trimming removed 4 bases from V and 5 bases from J; junction bases left unmatched: 7. The CDR3 extends over 14 amino acids. Looked up from germline, CDR1 is SGHRS and CDR2 is YFSETQ. CDR3 protein: CASSPGQTQDTQYF. In DNA form, the CDR3 reads TGCGCCAGCAGCCCGGGACAGACCCAAGATACGCAGTATTTT.

The V and J genes are TRBV5-1 and TRBJ2-5, with no clear D. Per the germline V gene, CDR1 is SGHRS and CDR2 is YFSETQ. V was shortened by 0 bases and J by 1 base, with 4 bases between the two germline ends. The CDR3 covers 13 residues. As DNA, the CDR3 is TGCGCCAGCAGCTTGGTTCCCCAAGAGACCCAGTACTTC. It encodes CASSLVPQETQYF.